These 18 T cell receptor beta chains were sequenced from one sample in a study of T cell repertoires in cytomegalovirus infection. No antigens are known for them. Using its own MiXCR run on the reads, TCRdb lists one record per CDR3 protein. The sample lists approximately 110,000 distinct CDR3 sequences, about 31% occurring once. This specimen was CD8+ T cells from cultured PBMCs, taken from culture after CMV antigen stimulation. The receptors were gathered from a human donor in good health (CMV status not recorded). Some clones in this sample may be carry-over from other donors' samples.

The chain is built from TRBV27 and TRBJ1-1; D is unclear. The CDR3 runs 13 residues. CDR1 is MNHEY and CDR2 is SMNVEV in the germline V gene (reference sequence). Trimming pared 0 bases from V and 5 bases from J, leaving 7 bases between. CDR3 in DNA: TGTGCCAGCAGTTTATCAGGGCAGACTGAAGCTTTCTTT. It translates to CASSLSGQTEAFF.

The chain is built from TRBV6-6 and TRBJ1-5, with D perhaps TRBD1 (5 bases). This CDR3 is 13 amino acids long. Germline CDR1 MNHNY, CDR2 SVGAGI (reference sequence). The CDR3 reads CASHQGNNQPQHF. For the CDR3, the DNA is TGTGCGAGCCACCAGGGCAACAATCAGCCCCAGCATTTT.

The CDR3 region has the DNA TGCGCCAGCAGCCAAGTTTACAGGGGGTTGCCCGGGGAGCTGTTTTTT. Translating it yields CASSQVYRGLPGELFF. The V call is TRBV4-3, the J call TRBJ2-2; 8 positions agree with TRBD1. The V gene's germline CDR1 is LGHNA and CDR2 YSLEER. This CDR3 has 16 residues. The V segment lost 1 base and the J segment 6 bases; nucleotides outside the gene matches: 7.

This clonotype showed up many times. This chain links TRBV4-3 with TRBJ2-1, with TRBD1 identical over 9 bases. The CDR3 has 16 residues. CDR1 and CDR2 from the germline V gene are LGHNA and YSLEER. Trimming removed 4 bases from V and 2 bases from J; junction bases left unmatched: 6. Here the CDR3 DNA reads TGCGCCAGCAGCCCTGCCGGACAGGGGACCTACAATGAGCAGTTCTTC. Its protein is CASSPAGQGTYNEQFF.

The chain is built from TRBV27 and TRBJ2-3; D not resolved. CDR1 MNHEY and CDR2 SMNVEV come from the germline V gene (reference sequence). The CDR3 consists of 13 residues. Trimming shortened V by 8 bases and J by 0 bases, and 9 bases separated the two germline ends. CDR3 bases: TGTGCCAGCTGGGGATCTAGCACAGATACGCAGTATTTT. It yields the protein CASWGSSTDTQYF.

V is TRBV7-9 and J is TRBJ2-7, with 8 bases fitting TRBD1. The trim removed 5 bases at V and 3 bases at J, leaving 6 bases unmatched. The CDR3 is 14 residues long. The germline V gene has CDR1 SEHNR and CDR2 FQNEAQ (reference sequence). CDR3 nucleotides: TGTGCCAGCAGCGCGACAGGGGTAGGCTACGAGCAGTACTTC. Amino acids: CASSATGVGYEQYF.

Here the CDR3 reads CASSATLLMSYEQYF. The CDR3 DNA reads as TGTGCCAGTAGTGCAACTCTCCTGATGTCCTACGAGCAGTACTTC. The chain combines TRBV19 with TRBJ2-7; no clear D. CDR1 and CDR2 (germline): LNHDA, SQIVND (reference sequence). The V gene lost 5 bases and the J gene lost 1 base, with 15 bases spanning the gap. There are 15 residues in the CDR3.

This CDR3 is CASSFVDGRTDTQYF. Written as DNA, the CDR3 is TGTGCCAGCAGCTTCGTTGACGGCCGCACAGATACGCAGTATTTT. The chain recombines TRBV7-6 with TRBJ2-3, with unresolved D. Trimming cost V 3 bases and J 1 base, with 11 bases left between them. Germline CDR1 reads SGHVS; CDR2 reads FNYEAQ. The CDR3 loop spans 15 amino acids.

V gene TRBV12-3 or TRBV12-4 combines with J gene TRBJ1-5; weak D call: TRBD1 (6 bases). The CDR3 runs 17 residues. V gave up 3 bases and J gave up 5 bases, with 20 bases separating them. CDR3: CASSFGPYGGAHQPQHF. CDR3 in DNA: TGTGCCAGCAGTTTTGGCCCCTATGGGGGGGCACATCAGCCCCAGCATTTT.

The chain combines TRBV6-8 with TRBJ1-6; 7 nucleotides match TRBD1. The CDR3 sequence is 15 residues long. Germline CDR1 and CDR2: MNHGY and SAAAGT. The ends lost 0 bases at V and 9 bases at J; junction bases unmatched: 5. For the CDR3, the DNA is TGTGCCAGCAGTTACTCGATTTGGGACAGTTCACCCCTCCACTTT. As protein: CASSYSIWDSSPLHF.

The rearrangement uses TRBV2 and TRBJ1-1, with 7 nucleotides matching TRBD1. This CDR3 is built from 13 residues. V lost 10 bases to trimming and J lost 6 bases; unmatched junction nucleotides: 11. Germline loops: CDR1 SNHLY, CDR2 FYNNEI. The CDR3, as DNA: TGTGCCAACATAGACAGGGTGTTTGCTGAAGCTTTCTTT. Protein sequence: CANIDRVFAEAFF.

The V gene is TRBV4-3, the J gene TRBJ1-5; maybe TRBD1 (5 bases). Per germline, CDR1 LGHNA and CDR2 YSLEER. Trimming took 0 bases from V and 4 from J, leaving 16 bases between them. The CDR3 extends over 17 amino acids. In nucleotides, the CDR3 is TGCGCCAGCAGCCAAGACAGGGAAGCCTGGCCAAATCAGCCCCAGCATTTT. Translation gives CASSQDREAWPNQPQHF.

This chain connects TRBV12-3 or TRBV12-4 to TRBJ2-5, with 10 bases aligning to TRBD1. After removal of 5 bases from V and 2 bases from J, the junction contained 8 bases not matched to a gene. The CDR3 totals 16 residues. The CDR3 is CASSNSRDRGQETQYF. The DNA for the CDR3 is TGTGCCAGCAGTAACTCCCGGGACAGGGGTCAAGAGACCCAGTACTTC.

CDR3 DNA sequence: TGTGCCAGTAGTATAATCGGACAGCTTAATGAAAAAGCATTGTTTTTT. This sequence encodes CASSIIGQLNEKALFF. V and J are TRBV19 and TRBJ1-4; D is possibly TRBD1 (6 bases). The V and J ends lost 2 bases and 15 bases respectively, with 25 bases between them. Germline CDR1 LNHDA, CDR2 SQIVND (reference sequence). This CDR3 is 16 amino acids long.

This chain joins TRBV12-3 or TRBV12-4 and TRBJ1-2, with D unclear. V dropped 6 bases and J dropped 4 bases, with 21 bases sitting between them. The CDR3 totals 16 residues. CDR3 DNA: TGTGCCAGCAGCCTCGGGTCGGAGGGTATCCCCTATGGCTACACCTTC. It is translated as CASSLGSEGIPYGYTF.

This clonotype has just a few counts. The chain combines TRBV7-2 with TRBJ1-2; the D is unclear. The V end was cut by 3 bases, the J end by 5 bases, with 10 bases between. Germline CDR1 is SGHTA and CDR2 is FQGNSA. The CDR3 is made up of 13 amino acids. CDR3 sequence reads: CASSFPNFYGYTF. As DNA, the CDR3 is TGTGCCAGCAGCTTCCCCAATTTTTATGGCTACACCTTC.

In its sample, this clonotype was seen a few times. This chain connects TRBV7-6 to TRBJ2-1; no clear D gene. The germline V gene has CDR1 SGHVS and CDR2 FNYEAQ. The CDR3 consists of 11 residues. The V end was cut by 8 bases, the J end by 1 base, with 3 bases between. The CDR3 sequence: CASVSYNEQFF. The CDR3 DNA sequence: TGTGCCAGCGTTTCCTACAATGAGCAGTTCTTC.

V gene TRBV7-2 combines with J gene TRBJ1-3; D remains unclear. The CDR3 sequence is 15 residues long. V gave up 1 base and J gave up 0 bases, with 7 bases separating them. CDR1 SGHTA and CDR2 FQGNSA come from the germline V gene. The CDR3 is CASSLVGVSGNTIYF. The DNA of the CDR3 is TGTGCCAGCAGCTTAGTTGGGGTCTCTGGAAACACCATATATTTT.